These T cell receptor beta chains were read from a single sample in a study of shared clonotypes between healthy human individuals. Profiled with immunoSEQ multiplex PCR; TCRdb holds only in-frame clones, not every one. The table shows about 1 million clones, with 65% to 75% occurring only once. The sequenced sample was memory CD4+ T cells sorted from blood. All receptors derive from a man aged 18 to 29 in good health. Both conserved end residues are part of each CDR3. The D gene is left open where the match is weak. Size tells how often a clone was seen (once, few, many) or the class of an expanded clone, and some rows leave it out.

cdr3_length clone_size j_call v_call d_call cdr3_aa cdr3_nt
14 few TRBJ1-5 TRBV5-1 . CASSFGGDGQPQHF TGCGCCAGCAGCTTTGGGGGGGACGGACAGCCCCAGCATTTT
13 . TRBJ2-3 TRBV2 . CANLRQITDTQYF TGTGCCAACCTCAGGCAGATCACAGATACGCAGTATTTT
14 . TRBJ2-5 TRBV28 . CASSLPMYQETQYF TGTGCCAGCAGTTTGCCAATGTACCAAGAGACCCAGTACTTC
13 . TRBJ2-5 TRBV5-1 . CASSRADQETQYF TGCGCCAGCAGCCGGGCGGACCAAGAGACCCAGTACTTC
14 once TRBJ1-6 TRBV30 . CALVQQGDNSPLHF TGTGCCCTAGTACAGCAGGGAGATAATTCACCCCTCCACTTT
17 . TRBJ1-3 TRBV9 . CASSYLEKGISGNTIYF TGTGCCAGCAGCTACCTTGAAAAGGGAATCTCTGGAAACACCATATATTTT
16 . TRBJ2-1 TRBV7-2 . CASSLALGLGSSEQFF TGTGCCAGCAGCTTAGCGTTGGGACTGGGGTCATCAGAGCAGTTCTTC
15 few TRBJ2-3 TRBV5-1 . CASSLVDDRTDTQYF TGCGCCAGCAGCTTGGTGGACGACCGCACAGATACGCAGTATTTT
15 . TRBJ1-1 TRBV9 TRBD1 CASSAGVTGVTEAFF TGTGCCAGCAGCGCCGGAGTTACAGGGGTCACTGAAGCTTTCTTT
12 once TRBJ1-1 TRBV18 . CASSLNNREAFF TGTGCCAGCTCACTGAATAATCGTGAAGCTTTCTTT
15 . TRBJ2-4 TRBV5-3 . CARSQDRLAKNIQYF TGTGCCAGAAGCCAGGACAGATTAGCCAAAAACATTCAGTACTTC
15 few TRBJ2-7 TRBV5-1 . CASSLIPGSSGEQYF TGCGCCAGCAGCTTGATCCCGGGTAGTTCGGGCGAGCAGTACTTC
19 once TRBJ2-5 TRBV2 TRBD1 CASIDGGRVDRDYQETQYF TGTGCCAGCATTGACGGCGGTCGTGTGGACAGGGACTACCAAGAGACCCAGTACTTC
13 . TRBJ2-1 TRBV11-2 . CASSLDRINEQFF TGTGCCAGCAGCTTAGATCGAATAAATGAGCAGTTCTTC
17 . TRBJ2-7 TRBV27 TRBD2 CASSFIRASGKGGEQYF TGTGCCAGCAGTTTTATAAGAGCTAGCGGGAAAGGGGGCGAGCAGTACTTC
13 few TRBJ2-3 TRBV7-9 . CASSSPSTDTQYF TGTGCCAGCAGCTCCCCAAGCACAGATACGCAGTATTTT
15 . TRBJ2-7 TRBV7-2 TRBD2 CASNLGGLAGGEQYF TGTGCCAGCAACCTGGGGGGACTAGCGGGAGGCGAGCAGTACTTC
16 . TRBJ2-3 TRBV5-1 TRBD2 CASSPGLAGGQDTQYF TGCGCCAGCAGCCCGGGACTAGCGGGGGGCCAAGATACGCAGTATTTT
13 . TRBJ1-1 TRBV18 . CASSRDVNTEAFF TGTGCCAGCTCGCGGGACGTGAACACTGAAGCTTTCTTT
15 . TRBJ2-5 TRBV5-5 . CASSLAGSREKTQYF TGTGCCAGCAGCTTGGCTGGCAGCAGGGAAAAGACCCAGTACTTC
16 . TRBJ2-5 TRBV6-5 . CASSSSFRQTEETQYF TGTGCCAGCAGTTCATCGTTCCGACAGACAGAAGAGACCCAGTACTTC
14 . TRBJ2-1 TRBV21-1 . CASRTGLELNEQFF TGTGCCAGCAGAACGGGACTAGAACTCAATGAGCAGTTCTTC
12 . TRBJ2-2 TRBV21-1 . CASRTGPGELFF TGTGCCAGCAGGACAGGGCCCGGGGAGCTGTTTTTT
15 once TRBJ2-1 TRBV5-1 . CASSLNVMGRAEQFF TGCGCCAGCAGCTTGAATGTGATGGGGCGCGCTGAGCAGTTCTTC
14 . TRBJ2-7 TRBV5-1 . CASSLRGASYEQYF TGCGCCAGCAGCTTGAGGGGGGCGTCCTACGAGCAGTACTTC
15 . TRBJ2-7 TRBV19 . CASKSGTPSPYEQYF TGTGCCAGCAAATCAGGGACTCCGTCCCCCTACGAGCAGTACTTC
14 . TRBJ1-1 TRBV18 . CASSQSSGGSEAFF TGTGCCAGCTCACAGTCGAGTGGAGGGAGTGAAGCTTTCTTT
11 . TRBJ2-7 TRBV6-1 . CASERAYEQYF TGTGCCAGTGAAAGGGCCTACGAGCAGTACTTC
13 few TRBJ2-5 TRBV7-2 . CASTPGERETQYF TGTGCCAGCACCCCGGGAGAGAGAGAGACCCAGTACTTC
16 . TRBJ2-3 TRBV30 TRBD2 CAWSVYSGGVTDTQYF TGTGCCTGGAGTGTATATAGCGGGGGGGTCACAGATACGCAGTATTTT
11 few TRBJ2-5 TRBV20-1 . CSASHQETQYF TGCAGTGCTTCACACCAAGAGACCCAGTACTTC
16 . TRBJ1-6 TRBV5-4 . CASSLDRGQDNSPLHF TGTGCCAGCAGCTTGGACCGGGGGCAAGATAATTCACCCCTCCACTTT
15 . TRBJ1-1 TRBV7-2 TRBD1 CASSFTGAVNTEAFF TGTGCCAGCAGCTTTACAGGGGCGGTGAACACTGAAGCTTTCTTT
15 . TRBJ1-1 TRBV7-9 . CASSSRGQSSAEAFF TGTGCCAGCAGCTCCCGGGGTCAGTCGAGCGCTGAAGCTTTCTTT
13 . TRBJ2-2 TRBV6-5 . CASSYLRGLELFF TGTGCCAGCAGTTACCTGCGGGGATTGGAGCTGTTTTTT
15 . TRBJ1-4 TRBV5-4 TRBD1 CASSLGQGPNEKLFF TGTGCCAGCAGCTTAGGACAGGGCCCGAATGAAAAACTGTTTTTT
16 few TRBJ2-2 TRBV5-5 . CASSLAQGRDTGELFF TGTGCCAGCAGCTTGGCGCAGGGGCGGGACACCGGGGAGCTGTTTTTT
14 once TRBJ1-2 TRBV28 TRBD1 CASSSGGTARDYTF TGTGCCAGCAGTTCTGGGGGGACAGCACGCGACTACACCTTC
18 . TRBJ2-3 TRBV13 . CASRKTLGARGITDTQYF TGTGCCAGCAGAAAAACCTTGGGGGCGCGGGGGATAACAGATACGCAGTATTTT
14 . TRBJ2-7 TRBV4-1 . CASSRLTGFYEQYF TGCGCCAGCAGCAGACTTACAGGCTTCTACGAGCAGTACTTC
17 . TRBJ2-1 TRBV19 TRBD2 CASSFPAFAGGLNEQFF TGTGCCAGTAGTTTCCCTGCCTTTGCGGGAGGGCTCAATGAGCAGTTCTTC
12 . TRBJ2-7 TRBV12-2 . CASRLKEIEQYF TGTGCAAGTCGCTTAAAGGAAATCGAGCAGTACTTC
15 . TRBJ2-5 TRBV2 . CASSVMGGAKETQYF TGTGCCAGCAGTGTTATGGGGGGGGCCAAAGAGACCCAGTACTTC
14 once TRBJ2-3 TRBV2 . CASSAIGVTDTQYF TGTGCCAGCAGTGCCATCGGGGTTACAGATACGCAGTATTTT
16 . TRBJ2-7 TRBV6-5 TRBD1 CASSYSGQGGSYEQYF TGTGCCAGCAGTTACTCGGGACAGGGGGGCTCCTACGAGCAGTACTTC
15 . TRBJ2-3 TRBV5-1 . CASSLEGVKTDTQYF TGCGCCAGCAGCTTGGAGGGAGTTAAGACAGATACGCAGTATTTT
15 few TRBJ2-5 TRBV27 TRBD1 CASSYWTGGKETQYF TGTGCCAGCAGTTACTGGACAGGGGGCAAGGAGACCCAGTACTTC
16 . TRBJ2-1 TRBV11-3 TRBD1 CASSLGDRGTYNEQFF TGTGCCAGCAGCTTAGGCGACAGGGGCACCTACAATGAGCAGTTCTTC
14 few TRBJ1-1 TRBV18 . CASSPTIQNTEAFF TGTGCCAGCTCACCTACCATCCAGAACACTGAAGCTTTCTTT
15 . TRBJ2-1 TRBV11-3 TRBD2 CASSLGTSGYNEQFF TGTGCCAGCAGCTTAGGGACTAGCGGCTACAATGAGCAGTTCTTC
15 . TRBJ2-7 TRBV5-1 . CASSLAPDHSYEQYF TGCGCCAGCAGCTTGGCCCCAGATCACTCCTACGAGCAGTACTTC
10 . TRBJ2-1 TRBV29-1 . CSVAHIEQFF TGCAGCGTCGCACACATTGAGCAGTTCTTC
16 once TRBJ1-2 TRBV10-2 TRBD1 CASSESFGTGVDGYTF TGCGCCAGCAGTGAGTCGTTTGGGACAGGGGTCGACGGCTACACCTTC
15 few TRBJ1-1 TRBV27 TRBD1 CASSPKTGLNTEAFF TGTGCCAGCAGTCCCAAGACAGGGTTGAACACTGAAGCTTTCTTT